The 11 T cell receptor beta chains below come from one sample, sequenced in a study of blood T cell repertoires in COVID-19. Profiled with immunoSEQ multiplex PCR; TCRdb holds only in-frame clones, not every one. Among about 30,000 clones listed, about 91% were seen once. The material sequenced was peripheral blood. These receptors all stem from a man between 50 and 59 years old with active COVID-19.

V is TRBV5-1 and J is TRBJ1-2; no clear D. V was cut by 2 bases and J by 7 bases, with 9 bases left in between. The CDR3 is 12 amino acids. CDR1 and CDR2 (germline): SGHRS, YFSETQ. DNA for the CDR3: TGCGCCAGCAGCTTTGAGGATGGTGGCTACACCTTC. It specifies CASSFEDGGYTF.

V usage is TRBV4-1 and J usage is TRBJ2-2; TRBD1 agrees at 8 bases. The CDR3 has 15 amino acids. The V gene end was trimmed by 1 base and the J gene end by 4 bases; junction bases not matched to a gene: 2. Germline V gene sequence: CDR1 MGHRA, CDR2 YSYEKL. The CDR3 loop is CASSQAGGGTGELFF. For the CDR3, the DNA is TGCGCCAGCAGCCAAGCAGGGGGCGGCACCGGGGAGCTGTTTTTT.

This chain links TRBV5-1 with TRBJ2-3, with TRBD1 matching over 7 bases. The CDR3 is 16 amino acids. Germline V gene lookup returns CDR1 SGHRS and CDR2 YFSETQ. V lost 5 bases, J lost 1 base, and 10 bases stayed unmatched. The CDR3 sequence is CASSSFDRAGTDTQYF. DNA for the CDR3: TGCGCCAGCAGTTCTTTCGACAGGGCCGGCACAGATACGCAGTATTTT. The variable domain in full, completed from reference TRBV5-1 and TRBJ2-3, reads KAGVTQTPRYLIKTRGQQVTLSCSPISGHRSVSWYQQTPGQGLQFLFEYFSETQRNKGNFPGRFSGRQFSNSRSEMNVSTLELGDSALYLCASSSFDRAGTDTQYFGPGTRLTVL.

The chain has TRBV20-1 and TRBJ2-1; 10 bases are shared with TRBD2. Trimming took 3 bases from V and 0 from J; bases not matched to a gene: 5. The length of the CDR3 is 16 residues. Germline CDR1 is DFQATT and CDR2 is SNEGSKA (reference sequence). The CDR3 protein is CSASASGGISYNEQFF. As DNA, the CDR3 is TGCAGTGCTAGTGCTAGCGGGGGTATCTCCTACAATGAGCAGTTCTTC.

V gene TRBV6-2 or TRBV6-3 combines with J gene TRBJ2-1, with 11 bases that match TRBD2. V was pared by 1 base and J by 9 bases, with 11 bases of the junction left unmatched. The germline V gene encodes CDR1 MNHEY and CDR2 SVGEGT. The CDR3 is 17 amino acids. CDR3 residues: CASSYYARRLAGPEQFF. DNA of the CDR3: TGTGCCAGCAGTTACTACGCACGGAGACTAGCGGGGCCTGAGCAGTTCTTC.

The CDR3 DNA follows: TGTGCCAGTAGTTTCGAACTAGCCAACACCGGGGAGCTGTTTTTT. Translation gives CASSFELANTGELFF. J is TRBJ2-2 and V is TRBV19; possibly TRBD2 for D (6 bases). V was trimmed by 5 bases and J by 2 bases, leaving 12 bases between them. CDR1 and CDR2 from the germline V gene are LNHDA and SQIVND (reference sequence). This CDR3 spans 15 amino acids.

The rearrangement links TRBV20-1 to TRBJ2-3, with 11 positions matching TRBD2. Trimming removed 3 bases from V and 6 bases from J; junction bases left unmatched: 8. Germline CDR1 is DFQATT and CDR2 is SNEGSKA (reference sequence). The length of the CDR3 is 15 residues. The CDR3 sequence is CSASSGRAFLDTQYF. DNA for the CDR3: TGCAGTGCTAGTAGCGGGAGGGCCTTTTTGGATACGCAGTATTTT.

About this clone: Other DNA sequences within the sample encode an identical CDR3. V and J are TRBV5-4 and TRBJ2-2; D is perhaps TRBD2 (5 bases). The CDR3 totals 14 residues. V dropped 4 bases and J dropped 2 bases, with 9 bases sitting between them. Per the germline V gene, CDR1 is SGHNT and CDR2 is YYREEE (reference sequence). The CDR3 region has the DNA TGTGCCAGCAGCCTAGCCCGAAACACCGGGGAGCTGTTTTTT. Translated: CASSLARNTGELFF.

The gene calls are TRBV7-2 and TRBJ2-1; D might be TRBD2 (5 bases). The CDR3 length is 12 residues. V shed 5 bases and J shed 10 bases, with 12 bases lying between them. Germline V gene data show CDR1 as SGHTA and CDR2 as FQGNSA. The CDR3 DNA sequence: TGTGCCAGCAGCGACTATATGGGGGAGCAGTTCTTC. Translation: CASSDYMGEQFF.

This clone appeared a few times. The chain is built from TRBV7-2 and TRBJ1-5, with TRBD1 matching over 10 bases. J lost 0 bases, V lost 5 bases, and 10 bases had no gene match. The CDR3 runs 18 residues. Germline V gives CDR1 SGHTA, CDR2 FQGNSA. The CDR3 DNA reads TGTGCCAGCAGCCTTACCCCGACAGGGGGCCTTAGCAATCAGCCCCAGCATTTT. Its protein is CASSLTPTGGLSNQPQHF.

This chain connects TRBV7-3 to TRBJ1-6; D gene unclear. Per germline, CDR1 SGHTA and CDR2 FQGTGA. V was cut by 1 base and J by 5 bases, with 6 bases left in between. CDR3 length equals 14 residues. The CDR3 loop reads CASSLNADNSPLHF. The CDR3 bases are TGTGCCAGCAGCTTAAACGCGGATAATTCACCCCTCCACTTT.